This entry concerns a single T cell receptor beta chain. Its antigen is unknown. In the same sample, other DNA sequences code for this CDR3. Germline V gives CDR1 DFQATT, CDR2 SNEGSKA (reference sequence). The CDR3 extends over 11 amino acids. Trimming shortened V by 5 bases and J by 5 bases, and 9 bases separated the two germline ends. These data are taken from a study of shared clonotypes between healthy human individuals. Whole-study results and caveats: Though the depth was large, rarefaction showed that sorted-subset sequencing was incomplete.

Using immunoSEQ multiplex PCR, the repertoire was profiled, and TCRdb retains in-frame clones only, with some absent. The sample holds 2.5 million or so clones, approximately 92% seen once. The source is a man aged 18 to 29 in good health. The source material was naive CD4+ T cells sorted from blood. Indicated subset: CD45RA+ positively selected. V usage is TRBV20-1 and J usage is TRBJ1-1; D might be TRBD1 (5 bases). The chain's CDR3 is CSASGGTEAFF. CDR3 nucleotide sequence: TGCAGTGCTTCCGGGGGAACTGAAGCTTTCTTT.